This entry features one TCR beta chain sequence. Its antigen is not identified. Treatment reported: oral pan-JAK inhibitor, 5-10 mg twice daily. The sample originates from a study of CD8+ T cells in alopecia areata. Study-level findings and limits: Among the top 100, expanded CD8+ clones were significantly decreased by tofacitinib, as was scalp clonality.

Germline V gene data show CDR1 as SGHTA and CDR2 as FQGTGA. There are 13 residues in the CDR3. Trimming left V 1 base short and J 5 bases short, with 9 bases between. Sequencing used cDNA as its template, made by extracting RNA and reverse transcribing it. The protocol was immunoSEQ multiplex PCR, while the TCRdb copy is restricted to in-frame clones and leaves out a portion. The sample lists approximately 200,000 clones, 45% to 75% seen once, with about 0.65% in the top ten. The V and J genes are TRBV7-3 and TRBJ2-7; no clear D gene. The receptor's source is a human donor with alopecia areata. The material was CD4+ T cells sorted from blood, obtained at week 4, from a patient treated with tofacitinib. The CDR3 protein is CASSLSRSDEQYF. As DNA, the CDR3 is TGTGCCAGCAGCTTAAGCCGATCTGACGAGCAGTACTTC. Combining the CDR3 with reference TRBV7-3 and TRBJ2-7 gives the whole variable domain GAGVSQTPSNKVTEKGKYVELRCDPISGHTALYWYRQSLGQGPEFLIYFQGTGAADDSGLPNDRFFAVRPEGSVSTLKIQRTERGDSAVYLCASSLSRSDEQYFGPGTRLTVT.